Following are 27 T cell receptor beta chains from one sample sequenced in a study of cytomegalovirus exposure and HLA in healthy donors. PCR amplification relied on 60 Vbeta primers (plus 13 Jbeta primers). Clones were sequenced by immunoSEQ multiplex PCR, and TCRdb holds only the in-frame ones, with some missing. There are roughly 180,000 clones in the sample; 65% to 85% occur only once, and about 3% lies in the top ten. The specimen sequenced was PBMCs. The receptor set was obtained from a female donor in good health and CMV-seronegative.

This chain links TRBV19 with TRBJ1-5; D is perhaps TRBD1 (5 bases). The ends were cut back, 10 bases at V and 5 bases at J, with 21 bases in the middle. This CDR3 is built from 15 residues. The germline V gene encodes CDR1 LNHDA and CDR2 SQIVND (reference sequence). The CDR3 protein is CATSLGGRNYQPQHF. The CDR3 DNA sequence: TGTGCCACCTCCCTCGGGGGGAGGAATTATCAGCCCCAGCATTTT.

The chain couples TRBV30 to TRBJ1-2; TRBD1 agrees at 7 bases. The CDR3 extends over 13 amino acids. The J segment lost 8 bases and the V segment lost 0 bases, leaving 6 bases of the junction unmatched. From germline, CDR1 is GTSNPN and CDR2 SVGIG (reference sequence). The CDR3: CAWSVTRGEGYTF. CDR3 nucleotides: TGTGCCTGGAGTGTAACCAGGGGGGAGGGCTACACCTTC.

A remark on this clone: Its ends do not fully match the called genes, so a read error is possible. This chain links TRBV7-9 with TRBJ2-1; 11 bases align to TRBD2. The germline V gene has CDR1 SEHNR and CDR2 FQNEAQ (reference sequence). The CDR3 length is 16 residues. In nucleotides, the CDR3 is TGTTCCAGCAGCTCACGACTAGCGGGAATGGGTAATGAGCAGTTCTTC. Its protein is CSSSSRLAGMGNEQFF.

This rearrangement joins TRBV7-8 to TRBJ2-2; 12 bases line up with TRBD1. The CDR3 totals 15 residues. The germline gives CDR1 SGHVS, CDR2 FQNEAQ. The V gene end was trimmed by 7 bases and the J gene end by 5 bases; junction bases not matched to a gene: 5. CDR3 in DNA: TGTGCCAGCACGCCGGGACAGGGGGCAACCGGGGAGCTGTTTTTT. Translated, it gives CASTPGQGATGELFF.

DNA for the CDR3: TGTGCCAGCAGTTCCGAACCCGGGGGGTACGAGCAGTACTTC. This sequence encodes CASSSEPGGYEQYF. The rearrangement uses TRBV27 and TRBJ2-5; 7 bases match TRBD2. The last part of the DNA fits TRBJ2-7 better; the J call may be wrong. Germline CDR1 is MNHEY and CDR2 is SMNVEV (reference sequence). This CDR3 has 14 residues.

The genes are TRBV6-5 and TRBJ2-5, with TRBD2 matching over 12 bases. With V trimmed by 8 bases and J by 5 bases, 3 bases remained unmatched. The germline gives CDR1 MNHEY, CDR2 SVGAGI. There are 13 residues in the CDR3. In DNA form, the CDR3 reads TGTGCCAGCGGCCTAGCGGGAGGGGAGACCCAGTACTTC. Translation: CASGLAGGETQYF.

This chain joins TRBV7-3 and TRBJ2-2; no firm D call. CDR3 length: 13 amino acids. Germline values: CDR1 SGHTA, CDR2 FQGTGA. The V end lost 4 bases, the J end lost 1 base, and 4 bases lay between the germline ends. The CDR3 nucleotides are TGTGCCAGCAGCTACAAGAACACCGGGGAGCTGTTTTTT. Protein sequence: CASSYKNTGELFF.

V usage is TRBV9 and J usage is TRBJ2-7; 7 bases agree with TRBD1. Trimming at V came to 3 bases and at J to 2 bases, leaving 5 bases not matched to a gene. The CDR3 is made up of 14 amino acids. Germline-derived CDR1 and CDR2 are SGDLS and YYNGEE. The CDR3 DNA reads as TGTGCCAGCAGCGGCCGACAGGGACCCTACGAGCAGTACTTC. It translates to CASSGRQGPYEQYF.

The V call is TRBV6-1, the J call TRBJ2-1; 8 positions agree with TRBD2. Trimming cost V 5 bases and J 3 bases; bases outside gene matches: 6. This CDR3 spans 15 amino acids. Germline CDR1 is MNHNS and CDR2 is SASEGT. The DNA of the CDR3 is TGTGCCAGCAGTAGTCGGGGGGGCATCTACAATGAGCAGTTCTTC. Amino acid sequence: CASSSRGGIYNEQFF.

As regards this clone: This sample also contains other DNA sequences that code for the same CDR3. This chain links TRBV5-1 with TRBJ1-1, with 7 bases matching TRBD1. V shed 4 bases, J shed 2 bases, and the junction held 8 bases outside the gene matches. The CDR3 is made up of 15 amino acids. Per germline, CDR1 SGHRS and CDR2 YFSETQ. CDR3 in DNA: TGCGCCAGCAGCAGCCTACAGGGGAGAAACACTGAAGCTTTCTTT. This sequence encodes CASSSLQGRNTEAFF.

The rearrangement links TRBV6-6 to TRBJ2-1, with D uncertain. CDR1 and CDR2 (germline): MNHNY, SVGAGI (reference sequence). Trimming removed 0 bases at V and 8 bases at J, with 11 bases between. The CDR3 consists of 14 residues. This CDR3 reads CASSYSLLMDEQFF. The CDR3 bases are TGTGCCAGCAGTTACTCGTTACTAATGGATGAGCAGTTCTTC.

The chain couples TRBV2 to TRBJ2-3; maybe TRBD1 (6 bases). Looked up from germline, CDR1 is SNHLY and CDR2 is FYNNEI. This CDR3 comprises 14 residues. V was pared by 2 bases and J by 3 bases, with 9 bases between. The CDR3 DNA is TGTGCCAGCAGTGAAATAACAGGGACAGATACGCAGTATTTT. It yields the protein CASSEITGTDTQYF.

The chain combines TRBV19 with TRBJ2-1; 8 bases map to TRBD2. Per germline, CDR1 LNHDA and CDR2 SQIVND (reference sequence). This CDR3 region has 12 residues. V was pared by 11 bases and J by 4 bases, with 4 bases of the junction left unmatched. The DNA of the CDR3 is TGTGCCGCGGGGGGAGTGTACAATGAGCAGTTCTTC. It yields the protein CAAGGVYNEQFF.

The V and J genes are TRBV6-6 and TRBJ1-4, with 8 bases identical to TRBD1. V gave up 7 bases and J gave up 0 bases; unmatched junction bases: 7. Germline V lookup: CDR1 MNHNY, CDR2 SVGAGI (reference sequence). This CDR3 has 16 amino acids. The CDR3 reads CASKRGTGATNEKLFF. CDR3 nucleotides: TGTGCCAGCAAGAGAGGGACAGGTGCAACTAATGAAAAACTGTTTTTT.

This clone was seen only a few times. This chain links TRBV2 with TRBJ1-1, with D maybe TRBD1 (5 bases). This CDR3 has 13 residues. The germline CDR1 and CDR2 sequences are SNHLY and FYNNEI. With 7 bases removed from V and 5 bases from J, the gap between germline ends came to 14 bases. The CDR3 DNA follows: TGTGCCAGCACCTCACGGGGGAAGACTGAAGCTTTCTTT. Its protein is CASTSRGKTEAFF.

This clone was picked up a small number of times. CDR3 sequence reads: CASRPGQAYNEQFF. The CDR3 DNA is TGTGCCAGCAGACCTGGACAGGCTTACAATGAGCAGTTCTTC. The chain couples TRBV6-1 to TRBJ2-1; TRBD1 matches 7 bases. Germline V CDR1 and CDR2: MNHNS, SASEGT. This CDR3 region has 14 residues. Losses at the gene ends were 6 bases for V and 4 bases for J; bases not matched to a gene: 6.

The chain combines TRBV9 with TRBJ2-3; 7 bases map to TRBD2. The V segment lost 6 bases and the J segment 7 bases; nucleotides outside the gene matches: 11. The germline V gene has CDR1 SGDLS and CDR2 YYNGEE. This CDR3 comprises 14 residues. CDR3 coding DNA: TGTGCCAGCACCGGACTAGTAGATGAGAATACGCAGTATTTT. It encodes CASTGLVDENTQYF.

V and J are TRBV9 and TRBJ2-2; 8 bases align to TRBD2. The trim removed 0 bases at V and 1 base at J, leaving 8 bases unmatched. The germline CDR1 and CDR2 sequences are SGDLS and YYNGEE. CDR3 length: 18 amino acids. CDR3 protein: CASSVDLGGRLNTGELFF. CDR3 sequence (DNA): TGTGCCAGCAGCGTAGATCTGGGCGGGAGGTTGAACACCGGGGAGCTGTTTTTT.

The chain links TRBV7-3 to TRBJ2-2; possibly TRBD1 for D (6 bases). Trimming cost V 5 bases and J 0 bases, with 10 bases left between them. The length of the CDR3 is 15 residues. Germline V gene data show CDR1 as SGHTA and CDR2 as FQGTGA. The CDR3 is CASSHRAANTGELFF. In DNA, the CDR3 is TGTGCCAGCAGCCACAGGGCCGCGAACACCGGGGAGCTGTTTTTT.

This clone has a handful of counts. One end of the junction fails to match germline, which may point to a read error. CDR3 sequence: CSSSLSTGANYGYTF. In DNA, the CDR3 is TGTTCCAGCAGCCTTTCGACAGGGGCGAACTATGGCTACACCTTC. The chain is built from TRBV7-9 and TRBJ1-2; TRBD1 matches 8 bases. The CDR3 contains 15 residues. Germline values: CDR1 SEHNR, CDR2 FQNEAQ (reference sequence).

The V gene is TRBV5-1, the J gene TRBJ2-1; 16 bases agree with TRBD2. The junction had 12 bases not matched to a gene; V was cut back by 4 bases and J by 2 bases. The V gene's germline CDR1 is SGHRS and CDR2 YFSETQ. The CDR3 contains 20 residues. As DNA, the CDR3 is TGCGCCAGCAGCAAGGGTTCCGGGACTAGCGGGGGGGCCACCTACAATGAGCAGTTCTTC. It is translated as CASSKGSGTSGGATYNEQFF.

The V and J genes are TRBV29-1 and TRBJ2-2, with D unresolved. This CDR3 has 13 residues. V lost 2 bases, J lost 2 bases, and 6 bases lay in between. In germline, CDR1 is SQVTM, CDR2 ANQGSEA. In nucleotides, the CDR3 is TGCAGCGTTGAACTGGCCAACACCGGGGAGCTGTTTTTT. Translation gives CSVELANTGELFF.

V usage is TRBV19 and J usage is TRBJ1-1, with TRBD1 as a possible D gene (5 bases). There are 15 residues in the CDR3. The V end was cut by 6 bases, the J end by 6 bases, with 20 bases between. Germline CDR1 is LNHDA and CDR2 is SQIVND (reference sequence). CDR3 coding DNA: TGTGCCAGTAGAGAGGGGTGGGGAGCGGGCCCTGAAGCTTTCTTT. The encoded protein is CASREGWGAGPEAFF.

A remark on this clone: The same CDR3 is also encoded by other DNA sequences in this sample. This chain uses TRBV20-1 with TRBJ2-1, with D hard to call. The CDR3 is 11 residues long. CDR1 and CDR2 from the germline V gene are DFQATT and SNEGSKA (reference sequence). V lost 2 bases and J 7 bases, leaving 6 bases between the germline ends. This chain's CDR3 is CSARRSNEQFF. CDR3 bases: TGCAGTGCTAGAAGGAGTAATGAGCAGTTCTTC.

The chain uses TRBV5-6 and TRBJ2-7, with D perhaps TRBD2 (5 bases). There are 15 residues in the CDR3. Germline V gene lookup returns CDR1 SGHDT and CDR2 YYEEEE. Deletions cut 0 bases from V and 3 bases from J, with 13 bases between. The CDR3, as DNA: TGTGCCAGCAGCTTGGTACGGGGTCTGAACTACGAGCAGTACTTC. Protein product: CASSLVRGLNYEQYF.

This CDR3 is CASTALGAGGSYNEQFF. The CDR3 nucleotides read TGTGCCAGCACCGCCCTAGGTGCGGGAGGCTCCTACAATGAGCAGTTCTTC. The J gene is TRBJ2-1, the V gene TRBV5-6; 8 bases match TRBD2. This CDR3 has 17 amino acids. V lost 6 bases, J lost 0 bases, and 11 bases stayed unmatched. The germline gives CDR1 SGHDT, CDR2 YYEEEE.

V and J are TRBV7-9 and TRBJ2-2; TRBD1 matches at 11 bases. Germline V gene lookup returns CDR1 SEHNR and CDR2 FQNEAQ (reference sequence). The CDR3 totals 17 residues. V shed 5 bases, J shed 4 bases, and the junction held 9 bases outside the gene matches. The CDR3 loop is CASSVTRDRGFTGELFF. CDR3 nucleotide sequence: TGTGCCAGCAGCGTCACGAGGGACAGGGGGTTCACCGGGGAGCTGTTTTTT. Variable domain in full (rest from reference TRBV7-9 and TRBJ2-2): DTGVSQNPRHKITKRGQNVTFRCDPISEHNRLYWYRQTLGQGPEFLTYFQNEAQLEKSRLLSDRFSAERPKGSFSTLEIQRTEQGDSAMYLCASSVTRDRGFTGELFFGEGSRLTVL.